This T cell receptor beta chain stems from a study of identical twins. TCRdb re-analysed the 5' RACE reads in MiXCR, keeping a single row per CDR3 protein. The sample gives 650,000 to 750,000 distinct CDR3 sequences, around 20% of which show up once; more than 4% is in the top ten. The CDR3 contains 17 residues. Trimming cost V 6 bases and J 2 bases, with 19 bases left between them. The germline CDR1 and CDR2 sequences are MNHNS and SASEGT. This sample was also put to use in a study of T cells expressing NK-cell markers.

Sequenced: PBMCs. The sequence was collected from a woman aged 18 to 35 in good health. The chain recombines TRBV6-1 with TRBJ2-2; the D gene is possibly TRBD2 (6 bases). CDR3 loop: CASRKERVGINTGELFF. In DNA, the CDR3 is TGTGCCAGCAGGAAGGAGCGGGTCGGAATAAACACCGGGGAGCTGTTTTTT.